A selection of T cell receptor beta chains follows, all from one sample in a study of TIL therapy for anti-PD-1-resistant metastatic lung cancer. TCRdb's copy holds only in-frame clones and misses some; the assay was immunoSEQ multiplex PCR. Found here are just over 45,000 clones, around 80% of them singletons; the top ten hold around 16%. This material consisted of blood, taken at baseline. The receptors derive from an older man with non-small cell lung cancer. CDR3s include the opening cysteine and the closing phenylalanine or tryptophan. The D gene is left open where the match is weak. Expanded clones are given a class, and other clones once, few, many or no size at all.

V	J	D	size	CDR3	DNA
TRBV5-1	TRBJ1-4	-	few	CASSLIEVNEKLFF	TGCGCCAGCAGCTTGATCGAAGTAAATGAAAAACTGTTTTTT
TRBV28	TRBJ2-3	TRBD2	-	CATNEPGLGTQYF	TGTGCCACAAATGAACCGGGACTAGGTACGCAGTATTTT
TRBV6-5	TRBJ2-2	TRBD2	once	CASSYSLAGYTGELFF	TGTGCCAGCAGTTACTCGTTAGCGGGATATACCGGGGAGCTGTTTTTT
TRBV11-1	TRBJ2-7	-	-	CASSLEYGPSYEQYF	TGTGCCAGCAGCTTAGAGTACGGGCCGTCCTACGAGCAGTACTTC
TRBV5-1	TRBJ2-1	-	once	CASSLSFPGNEQFF	TGCGCCAGCAGCTTATCCTTCCCAGGGAATGAGCAGTTCTTC
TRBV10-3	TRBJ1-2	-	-	CAISESPENYGYTF	TGTGCCATCAGTGAGTCACCGGAGAACTATGGCTACACCTTC
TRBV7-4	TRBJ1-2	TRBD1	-	CASSLIGGDYGYTF	TGTGCCAGCAGCTTGATAGGGGGCGACTATGGCTACACCTTC
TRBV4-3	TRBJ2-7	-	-	CASSQRGGGASHEQYF	TGCGCCAGCAGCCAAAGGGGAGGGGGCGCATCCCACGAGCAGTACTTC
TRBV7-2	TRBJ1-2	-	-	CASSFVGGVRAGYTF	TGTGCCAGCAGCTTCGTTGGGGGGGTGCGGGCTGGCTACACCTTC
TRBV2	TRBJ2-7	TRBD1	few	CASGLDRGLYEQYF	TGTGCCAGCGGGTTGGACAGGGGACTTTACGAGCAGTACTTC
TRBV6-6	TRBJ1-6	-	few	CASQEGYNSPLHF	TGTGCCAGTCAGGAGGGATATAATTCACCCCTCCACTTT
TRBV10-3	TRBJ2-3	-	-	CAIGRSTDTQYF	TGTGCCATCGGGAGGAGCACAGATACGCAGTATTTT
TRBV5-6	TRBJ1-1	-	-	CASSSTPGSRTEAFF	TGTGCCAGCAGCTCTACCCCAGGGTCGAGGACTGAAGCTTTCTTT
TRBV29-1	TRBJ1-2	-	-	CSVVDDYGYTF	TGCAGCGTCGTAGACGACTATGGCTACACCTTC
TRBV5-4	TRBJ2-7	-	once	CASSLGGPRADEQYF	TGTGCCAGCAGCTTAGGGGGACCAAGGGCCGACGAGCAGTACTTC
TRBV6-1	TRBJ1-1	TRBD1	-	CASSSRGRNTEAFF	TGTGCCAGCAGTTCGAGGGGGCGAAACACTGAAGCTTTCTTT
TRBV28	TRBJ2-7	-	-	CASSLKHQYEQYF	TGTGCCAGCAGTTTAAAGCATCAATACGAGCAGTACTTC
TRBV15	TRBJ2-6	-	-	CATSRASSSGANVLTF	TGTGCCACCAGCAGGGCCTCGTCGTCTGGGGCCAACGTCCTGACTTTC
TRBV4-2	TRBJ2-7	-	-	CASSQAQGKQYF	TGTGCCAGCAGCCAAGCCCAGGGGAAGCAGTACTTC
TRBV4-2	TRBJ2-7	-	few	CASSQESGWESAEQYF	TGTGCCAGCAGCCAAGAAAGTGGGTGGGAGTCGGCCGAGCAGTACTTC
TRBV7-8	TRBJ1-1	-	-	CASSSGHANTEAFF	TGTGCCAGCAGCTCAGGACACGCGAACACTGAAGCTTTCTTT
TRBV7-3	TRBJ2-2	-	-	CASSLMGTGELFF	TGTGCCAGCAGCTTAATGGGCACCGGGGAGCTGTTTTTT
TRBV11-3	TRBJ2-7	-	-	CASSLQNSYEQYF	TGTGCCAGCAGCTTACAGAACTCCTACGAGCAGTACTTC
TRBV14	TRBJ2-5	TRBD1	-	CASSHETGYHGGTQYF	TGTGCCAGCAGCCACGAGACAGGGTATCATGGAGGGACCCAGTACTTC
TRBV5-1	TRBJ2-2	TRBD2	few	CASSLRTSGSELFF	TGCGCCAGCAGCCTTCGGACTAGCGGCTCGGAGCTGTTTTTT
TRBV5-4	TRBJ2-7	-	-	CASSLDARYEQYF	TGTGCCAGCAGCTTGGACGCAAGATACGAGCAGTACTTC
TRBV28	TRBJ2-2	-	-	CASSVLTGELFF	TGTGCCAGCAGTGTGTTAACCGGGGAGCTGTTTTTT
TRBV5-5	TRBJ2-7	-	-	CASSLSGSFSYEQYF	TGTGCCAGCAGCTTGTCGGGGAGCTTTTCCTACGAGCAGTACTTC
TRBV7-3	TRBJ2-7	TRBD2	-	CASSQRGIGTSGSEQYF	TGTGCCAGCAGTCAACGGGGCATAGGGACTAGCGGGAGCGAGCAGTACTTC
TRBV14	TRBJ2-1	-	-	CASSQIGGTGAYNEQFF	TGTGCCAGCAGCCAAATCGGGGGAACAGGGGCTTACAATGAGCAGTTCTTC
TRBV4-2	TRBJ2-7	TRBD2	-	CASSQSSFSGSPEQYF	TGTGCCAGCAGCCAATCCTCATTTAGCGGGAGTCCCGAGCAGTACTTC
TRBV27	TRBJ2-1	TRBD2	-	CASTKAGGPDEQFF	TGTGCCAGCACCAAAGCGGGAGGGCCAGATGAGCAGTTCTTC
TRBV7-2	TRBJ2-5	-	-	CASSRETRETQYF	TGTGCCAGCAGCCGTGAGACTAGGGAGACCCAGTACTTC
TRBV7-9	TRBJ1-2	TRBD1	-	CASSLVTGYGYTF	TGTGCCAGCAGCTTAGTGACAGGGTACGGCTACACCTTC
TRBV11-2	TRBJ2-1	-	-	CASSHNEQFF	TGTGCCAGCAGCCACAATGAGCAGTTCTTC
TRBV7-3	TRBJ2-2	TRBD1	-	CASSLVGTGATGELFF	TGTGCCAGCAGCTTAGTGGGGACAGGGGCCACCGGGGAGCTGTTTTTT
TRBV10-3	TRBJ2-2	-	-	CAISETGPNTGELFF	TGTGCCATCAGTGAAACAGGGCCAAATACCGGGGAGCTGTTTTTT
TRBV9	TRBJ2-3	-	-	CASSVGPSITDTQYF	TGTGCCAGCAGCGTGGGACCATCAATCACAGATACGCAGTATTTT
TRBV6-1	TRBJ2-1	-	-	CASSAQQFF	TGTGCCAGCAGCGCCCAGCAGTTCTTC
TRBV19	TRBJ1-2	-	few	CASSPGQGGYTF	TGTGCCAGTAGTCCGGGACAAGGCGGCTACACCTTC
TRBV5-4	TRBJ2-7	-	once	CASSRASDNSYEQYF	TGTGCCAGCAGCCGGGCTAGCGATAACTCCTACGAGCAGTACTTC
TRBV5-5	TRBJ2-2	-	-	CASSTGPGGTGELFF	TGTGCCAGCAGCACGGGACCGGGTGGCACCGGGGAGCTGTTTTTT
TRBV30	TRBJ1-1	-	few	CAWSVLPGSEAFF	TGTGCCTGGAGTGTACTTCCTGGGTCTGAAGCTTTCTTT
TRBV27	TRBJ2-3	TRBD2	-	CASRRVGTSGRGTDTQYF	TGTGCCAGCAGGCGCGTAGGGACTAGCGGGAGAGGGACAGATACGCAGTATTTT
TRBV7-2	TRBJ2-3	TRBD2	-	CASSRTGTSGSWADTQYF	TGTGCCAGCAGCCGAACCGGGACTAGCGGGAGTTGGGCAGATACGCAGTATTTT
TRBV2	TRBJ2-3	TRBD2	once	CASRTGTSASTDTQYF	TGTGCCAGCAGAACCGGGACTAGCGCGAGCACAGATACGCAGTATTTT
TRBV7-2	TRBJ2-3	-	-	CASSLASPGTDTQYF	TGTGCCAGCAGCTTAGCTAGCCCTGGCACAGATACGCAGTATTTT
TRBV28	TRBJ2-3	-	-	CASIATSTDTQYF	TGTGCCAGCATAGCGACTTCTACAGATACGCAGTATTTT
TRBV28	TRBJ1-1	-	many	CASSGGIPTEAFF	TGTGCCAGCAGTGGCGGTATCCCCACTGAAGCTTTCTTT
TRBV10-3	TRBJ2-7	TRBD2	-	CAIRGEGSSYEQYF	TGTGCCATCAGGGGGGAGGGGAGCTCCTACGAGCAGTACTTC
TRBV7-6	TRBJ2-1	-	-	CASSLGVVGLLGEQFF	TGTGCCAGCAGCTTAGGAGTGGTTGGGTTACTTGGTGAGCAGTTCTTC
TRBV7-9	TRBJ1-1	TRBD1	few	CASSLAGQEGEAFF	TGTGCCAGCAGCTTAGCCGGACAGGAAGGTGAAGCTTTCTTT
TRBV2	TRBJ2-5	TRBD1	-	CASSSTGLETQYF	TGTGCCAGCAGTTCGACAGGGTTGGAGACCCAGTACTTC